A selection of T cell receptor beta chains follows, all from one sample in a study of cytomegalovirus exposure and HLA in healthy donors. Data came from immunoSEQ multiplex PCR; TCRdb stores just in-frame clones and leaves some out. The data contain 150,000 to 200,000 clones, roughly nine tenths of them seen just once; the ten biggest clones take up over 2.5%. Sample: PBMCs. The origin of the receptors is a young woman in good health and CMV-seropositive. The CDR3 runs from the conserved cysteine through the conserved F or W. A D gene is named only where the DNA matches it firmly.

TRBJ2-7 - TRBV5-1 TGCGCCAGCAGCTTGGGGGGGAGCGGGTTCTCCTACGAGCAGTACTTC CASSLGGSGFSYEQYF
TRBJ2-7 TRBD2 TRBV7-2 TGTGCCAGCAGCTTAGGAGGCGGGGGGGCCTACGAGCAGTACTTC CASSLGGGGAYEQYF
TRBJ2-1 - TRBV27 TGTGCCAGCAGTCCGCGGCCAGGGGCCTCCTACAATGAGCAGTTCTTC CASSPRPGASYNEQFF
TRBJ1-2 - TRBV6-5 TGTGCCAGCAGTTCCCAAGGTGGGGGGAACTATGGCTACACCTTC CASSSQGGGNYGYTF
TRBJ2-3 TRBD2 TRBV5-1 TGCGCCAGCAGCTTGGCCGAGGGTAGCGGGTACAATACGCAGTATTTT CASSLAEGSGYNTQYF
TRBJ1-4 TRBD1 TRBV14 TGTGCCAGCAGCCAAGGGATCTACAGGGGGCAAGGGGCAACTAATGAAAAACTGTTTTTT CASSQGIYRGQGATNEKLFF
TRBJ1-1 - TRBV6-1 TGTGCCAGCAGGACGGAGGGGAACACTGAAGCTTTCTTT CASRTEGNTEAFF
TRBJ2-3 - TRBV9 TGTGCCAGCAGCCTCCACGCGGGCCTAAATACGCAGTATTTT CASSLHAGLNTQYF
TRBJ2-7 TRBD2 TRBV4-1 TGCGCCAGCACCGAACAACTGGGTGGACTAGCGGGGGGCTCCTACGAGCAGTACTTC CASTEQLGGLAGGSYEQYF
TRBJ2-1 TRBD2 TRBV5-8 TGTGCCAGCAGCGCTGGGACTAGCGGGGGGCCCCATTTGTCCTACAATGAGCAGTTCTTC CASSAGTSGGPHLSYNEQFF
TRBJ2-1 TRBD1 TRBV5-1 TGCGCCAGCAGCTTGGAGAGGGGGCCCAATGAGCAGTTCTTC CASSLERGPNEQFF
TRBJ2-3 TRBD1 TRBV2 TGTGCCAGCAGGGGACAGGGGCTTGGCACAGATACGCAGTATTTT CASRGQGLGTDTQYF